A selection of T cell receptor beta chains follows, all from one sample in a study of identical twins. TCRdb analysed the 5' RACE reads with MiXCR anew, one entry per CDR3 protein. There are roughly 720,000 distinct CDR3 sequences in the sample; around a sixth occur only once, and around 12% lies in the top ten. A further study also used this sample, focusing on T cells expressing NK-cell markers.

The sequencing sample was made of PBMCs. These receptors all come from a woman aged 18-30 years in good health. Each CDR3 is given with its conserved first and last residue. The D gene is left open where the match is weak. For some rows the clone size is stated as once, few or many, or as a class when expanded; others skip it.

.,TRBV12-3/TRBV12-4,.,TRBJ2-7,TGTGCCAGCAGTCGGATGCAACAGGGCCTGCACCACGAGCAGTACTTC,CASSRMQQGLHHEQYF
.,TRBV7-2,few,TRBJ1-2,TGTGCCAGCAGACCCTCGGGACCTAATACTAACTATGGCTACACCTTC,CASRPSGPNTNYGYTF
TRBD1,TRBV20-1,few,TRBJ2-7,TGCAGTGCCCAGAGCCGCCCGGGACAGGTCTTTCCCTACGAGCAGTACTTC,CSAQSRPGQVFPYEQYF
.,TRBV9,.,TRBJ2-7,TGTGCCAGCAGCGTAGATCGGGCGGAGACGGATTCATTTGGGCAGTACTTC,CASSVDRAETDSFGQYF
.,TRBV24-1,.,TRBJ2-3,TGTGCCACCAGTGAGGCAGGAGGGAATACGCAGTATTTT,CATSEAGGNTQYF
TRBD1,TRBV6-1,.,TRBJ1-2,TGTGCCAGCACCGAGCGGCAGGGGGCTAACTATGGCTACACCTTC,CASTERQGANYGYTF
TRBD2,TRBV4-3,few,TRBJ2-1,TGCGCCAGCAGCCATCTAGCGGGTTCCTACAATGAGCAGTTCTTC,CASSHLAGSYNEQFF
.,TRBV7-2,many,TRBJ2-3,TGTGCCAGCAGCTTAGGGACGGGGGATACGCAGTATTTT,CASSLGTGDTQYF
.,TRBV6-5,few,TRBJ2-7,TGTGCCAGCAGGTCGTACTCCTACGAGCAGTACTTC,CASRSYSYEQYF
.,TRBV7-9,few,TRBJ2-2,TGTGCCAGCAGAGGGGAGGCTTCAGGCACCGGGGAGCTGTTTTTT,CASRGEASGTGELFF
.,TRBV27,.,TRBJ2-5,TGTGCCAGCAGTCCCACTGCCGGGGGCAAGACCCAGTACTTC,CASSPTAGGKTQYF
.,TRBV7-8,few,TRBJ2-7,TGTGCCAGCAGCTTCCTAGCCGACCACTACGAGCAGTACTTC,CASSFLADHYEQYF
.,TRBV4-3,.,TRBJ2-3,TGCGCCAGCAGCCAAGGTGGTGGCGGTAGCACAGATACGCAGTATTTT,CASSQGGGGSTDTQYF
.,TRBV27,.,TRBJ2-1,TGTGCCAGCAGTCCAGCCCCTGACAGCCCAAGCTACAATGAGCAGTTCTTC,CASSPAPDSPSYNEQFF
.,TRBV29-1,few,TRBJ1-2,TGCAGCGTCTCGACAGGACCCAACTATGGCTACACCTTC,CSVSTGPNYGYTF
TRBD1,TRBV20-1,.,TRBJ1-2,TGCAGTGCTAGAGAATACAGGGGAATCTATGGCTACACCTTC,CSAREYRGIYGYTF
.,TRBV12-5,.,TRBJ1-6,TGTGCTAGTGGTTTGGTTTCACCCCTCCACTTT,CASGLVSPLHF
TRBD1,TRBV20-1,.,TRBJ2-5,TGCAGTGCTTCGGGTCGGGACAGCCAAGAGACCCAGTACTTC,CSASGRDSQETQYF
.,TRBV20-1,few,TRBJ2-1,TGCAGTGCTAGAGACCGGGGATCCTACAATGAGCAGTTCTTC,CSARDRGSYNEQFF
.,TRBV29-1,.,TRBJ2-3,TGCAGCGTTGGGGGGCAGTCAGATACGCAGTATTTT,CSVGGQSDTQYF
.,TRBV21-1,few,TRBJ1-2,TGTGCCAGCAGCAAAAAGATCTCCCGGGAGACCTACACCTTC,CASSKKISRETYTF
TRBD1,TRBV12-3/TRBV12-4,.,TRBJ2-3,TGTGCCAGCAGTTTCACGCAGGGGGAAAGCACAGATACGCAGTATTTT,CASSFTQGESTDTQYF
.,TRBV6-5,once,TRBJ1-2,TGTGCCAGCAGTACCCGGGGGTCGACCTACTTC,CASSTRGSTYF
TRBD1,TRBV5-5,few,TRBJ2-7,TGTGCCAGCAGCTCCGTTCCGGGACAGGGGGCCTACGAGCAGTACTTC,CASSSVPGQGAYEQYF
TRBD1,TRBV11-2,.,TRBJ2-2,TGTGCCAGCAGCCCATCCGACAGGGCTATCTCCACCGGGGAGCTGTTTTTT,CASSPSDRAISTGELFF
.,TRBV12-3/TRBV12-4,few,TRBJ2-1,TGTGCCAGCAGCCCCCCCCGGGACTTCGGGGAGCAGTTCTTC,CASSPPRDFGEQFF
.,TRBV5-1,few,TRBJ2-2,TGCGCCAGCAGCTTGGAGAGTCAAAGCTCGAACACCGGGGAGCTGTTTTTT,CASSLESQSSNTGELFF
.,TRBV7-3,.,TRBJ2-3,TGTGCCAGCAGCCCAGGGGGGCCGTTAGTAGATACGCAGTATTTT,CASSPGGPLVDTQYF
TRBD1,TRBV12-3/TRBV12-4,few,TRBJ1-1,TGTGCCAGCAGTAACCCAAGACAGGGGACGTCTGAAGCTTTCTTT,CASSNPRQGTSEAFF
TRBD2,TRBV5-1,.,TRBJ2-5,TGCGCCAGCAGCCTCCTCGCGCGGGGGTACCAAGAGACCCAGTACTTC,CASSLLARGYQETQYF
.,TRBV6-2/TRBV6-3,.,TRBJ2-1,TGTGCCACCGAGGAATACAATGAGCAGTTCTTC,CATEEYNEQFF
.,TRBV27,.,TRBJ2-2,TGTGCCAGCAATCGGAACCGCAACACCGGGGAGCTGTTTTTT,CASNRNRNTGELFF
TRBD2,TRBV6-1,.,TRBJ2-3,TGTGCCAGCAGTGATGAGGTGGGCGGGGGGGCCACAGATACGCAGTATTTT,CASSDEVGGGATDTQYF
TRBD1,TRBV19,.,TRBJ2-2,TGTGCCAGCACCCCCTGGGACAGGGGGCGCGGGGAGCTGTTTTTT,CASTPWDRGRGELFF
TRBD1,TRBV7-2,few,TRBJ1-1,TGTGCCAGCAGCTTGCTTACTGGACAGGGTGAAGCTTTCTTT,CASSLLTGQGEAFF
.,TRBV7-2,.,TRBJ2-3,TGTGCCAGCAACAACAGGGTTGGGGGCACAGATACGCAGTATTTT,CASNNRVGGTDTQYF
TRBD2,TRBV9,.,TRBJ2-5,TGTGCCAGCAGCGTATGGGCGGGGGGCCAAGAGACCCAGTACTTC,CASSVWAGGQETQYF
TRBD2,TRBV20-1,few,TRBJ2-7,TGCAGTGCTAGAGAACTCCGACTAGCGACCTACGAGCAGTACTTC,CSARELRLATYEQYF
TRBD1,TRBV29-1,.,TRBJ2-7,TGCAGCGCCCGTTGGGATTCAGGGGGTAGGGACGAGCAGTACTTC,CSARWDSGGRDEQYF
TRBD2,TRBV29-1,.,TRBJ2-3,TGCAGCGTCGGGACTAGCGGGGCCACAGATACGCAGTATTTT,CSVGTSGATDTQYF
.,TRBV25-1,.,TRBJ1-2,TGTGCCAGCAGTGAATCCGGGACCTATGGCTACACCTTC,CASSESGTYGYTF
.,TRBV10-3,many,TRBJ2-5,TGTGCCATCAGCGGAGGTCCAGCGGAAGAGACCCAGTACTTC,CAISGGPAEETQYF